The subject of this entry is one T cell receptor beta chain. Antigen specificity is unknown. Clones were sequenced by immunoSEQ multiplex PCR, and TCRdb holds only the in-frame ones, with some missing. The sample includes around 30,000 clones, around four fifths of them seen just once. These data are taken from a study of monozygotic twins with cystic fibrosis. About the research overall: Library input was three micrograms of fragmented DNA, with 15 PCR cycles. General study findings and limits: Low clonality (median roughly 0.0099) suggested a mostly naive repertoire. J usage was most co-twin-similar in 8 of 16 pairs, V in 13.

CDR1 and CDR2 from the germline V gene are MNHNS and SASEGT. The V gene lost 2 bases and the J gene lost 1 base, with 5 bases spanning the gap. The CDR3 length is 13 residues. Sequencing input: blood. The clonotype originates from a girl aged 2 to 10 with cystic fibrosis. This rearrangement joins TRBV6-1 to TRBJ1-2; D is ambiguous. The CDR3 loop reads CASSERRNYGYTF. CDR3 bases: TGTGCCAGCAGTGAACGCCGTAACTATGGCTACACCTTC.